Below, 30 T cell receptor beta chains from the same sample are listed, as sequenced in a study of blood T cell repertoires in COVID-19. Sequencing used immunoSEQ multiplex PCR; TCRdb keeps in-frame clones, though not all of them. The data contain 200,000 to 300,000 clones, roughly 87% of them singletons. The material sequenced was peripheral blood. All receptors come from a man aged 55 to 70 who had recovered from COVID-19.

This clone was observed a single time. J is TRBJ1-1 and V is TRBV3-1 (or the pseudogene TRBV3-2); 7 bases agree with TRBD1. Germline V gives CDR1 LGHDT, CDR2 YNNKEL (reference sequence). The CDR3 is 14 amino acids. Losses at the gene ends were 4 bases for V and 2 bases for J; bases not matched to a gene: 4. Here the CDR3 DNA reads TGTGCCAGCAGCCCGACAGGGCTTAACACTGAAGCTTTCTTT. This codes for CASSPTGLNTEAFF.

The chain couples TRBV6-1 to TRBJ2-7; 9 bases align to TRBD1. Germline assignment: CDR1 MNHNS and CDR2 SASEGT. The CDR3 is made up of 16 amino acids. Trimming at V came to 7 bases and at J to 3 bases, leaving 13 bases not matched to a gene. The CDR3 nucleotides read TGTGCCAGCACTGATGGCAGGACAGGGGCTCTCTACGAGCAGTACTTC. Its protein is CASTDGRTGALYEQYF.

The chain uses TRBV28 and TRBJ1-5; unclear D gene. Trimming pared 7 bases from V and 6 bases from J, leaving 13 bases between. Germline V lookup: CDR1 MDHEN, CDR2 SYDVKM. The CDR3 totals 13 residues. CDR3 in DNA: TGTGCCAGCAACCCCAGCGTCGCTCAGCCCCAGCATTTT. Translation gives CASNPSVAQPQHF.

The chain recombines TRBV5-1 with TRBJ2-3; maybe TRBD2 (6 bases). V was trimmed by 4 bases and J by 0 bases, leaving 15 bases between them. CDR3 size: 16 residues. The V gene's germline CDR1 is SGHRS and CDR2 YFSETQ. The DNA of the CDR3 is TGCGCCAGCAGCCCGGAGGGAGGACTAAGCACAGATACGCAGTATTTT. This sequence encodes CASSPEGGLSTDTQYF.

This clone came up once. The chain carries TRBV27 and TRBJ2-3; 10 bases agree with TRBD2. J lost 3 bases, V lost 5 bases, and 11 bases had no gene match. The CDR3 is made up of 17 amino acids. CDR1 is MNHEY and CDR2 is SMNVEV in the germline V gene (reference sequence). CDR3 nucleotides: TGTGCCAGCAGTCCCACTAGCGGGGTCTTTCTGACAGATACGCAGTATTTT. Translating it yields CASSPTSGVFLTDTQYF.

The chain's CDR3 is CASSSRGQTTSEQFF. The CDR3 coding sequence is TGCGCCAGCAGTTCCCGCGGACAGACCACGAGCGAGCAGTTCTTC. The V call is TRBV10-2, the J call TRBJ2-1, with D maybe TRBD1 (6 bases). The length of the CDR3 is 15 residues. Germline CDR1 is WSHSY and CDR2 is SAAADI. Deletions cut 5 bases from V and 10 bases from J, with 21 bases between.

This sequence joins TRBV2 and TRBJ1-1, with D unresolved. The length of the CDR3 is 15 residues. The V and J ends lost 6 bases and 3 bases respectively, with 17 bases between them. CDR1 is SNHLY, CDR2 FYNNEI, per germline. As DNA, the CDR3 is TGTGCCAGCAGGGCGGATAGGAGCCTTGACACTGAAGCTTTCTTT. It codes for CASRADRSLDTEAFF.

In this sample, this clone turned up a few times. The chain employs TRBV5-6 and TRBJ1-2; D is perhaps TRBD1 (6 bases). CDR1 and CDR2 from the germline V gene are SGHDT and YYEEEE. Trimming removed 3 bases at V and 7 bases at J, with 16 bases between. CDR3 length: 14 residues. The CDR3 loop reads CASSSLGTFSGYTF. CDR3 coding DNA: TGTGCCAGCAGCTCCCTTGGGACATTCAGTGGCTACACCTTC.

The chain has TRBV29-1 and TRBJ1-2; 8 bases are shared with TRBD1. CDR3 length equals 14 residues. CDR1 SQVTM and CDR2 ANQGSEA come from the germline V gene. V was pared by 3 bases and J by 3 bases, with 6 bases of the junction left unmatched. The CDR3 nucleotides read TGCAGCGTTGACTGGACAGGGAGAGACTATGGCTACACCTTC. As protein: CSVDWTGRDYGYTF.

Concerning this clone: Other DNA sequences in the sample encode the same CDR3. The V call is TRBV5-1, the J call TRBJ1-5, with a weak D call TRBD1 (5 bases). Germline V CDR1 and CDR2: SGHRS, YFSETQ. Trimming removed 0 bases from V and 1 base from J, with 8 bases in between. The CDR3 totals 15 residues. The CDR3 DNA follows: TGCGCCAGCAGCTTGGCGGGGGGGAGCAATCAGCCCCAGCATTTT. Protein sequence: CASSLAGGSNQPQHF.

The J gene is TRBJ1-5, the V gene TRBV7-2; D remains unclear. CDR3 length: 16 amino acids. Trimming removed 0 bases from V and 1 base from J, with 10 bases in between. Germline V gene lookup returns CDR1 SGHTA and CDR2 FQGNSA. This CDR3 is CASSLAGAASNQPQHF. The CDR3, as DNA: TGTGCCAGCAGCTTAGCGGGTGCGGCGAGCAATCAGCCCCAGCATTTT. Filled out from reference TRBV7-2 and TRBJ1-5, the complete variable domain reads GAGVSQSPSNKVTEKGKDVELRCDPISGHTALYWYRQSLGQGLEFLIYFQGNSAPDKSGLPSDRFSAERTGGSVSTLTIQRTQQEDSAVYLCASSLAGAASNQPQHFGDGTRLSIL.

The chain has TRBV3-1 (or the pseudogene TRBV3-2) and TRBJ2-2; TRBD2 matches 14 bases. This CDR3 has 21 residues. The V segment lost 1 base and the J segment 1 base; nucleotides outside the gene matches: 11. CDR1 and CDR2 (germline): LGHDT, YNNKEL (reference sequence). The DNA for the CDR3 is TGTGCCAGCAGCCAAGTCCTTGGTGGGACTAGCGGGGGCCAGAACACCGGGGAGCTGTTTTTT. Translating gives CASSQVLGGTSGGQNTGELFF.

V usage is TRBV6-6 and J usage is TRBJ1-2; 7 bases line up with TRBD1. Germline loops: CDR1 MNHNY, CDR2 SVGAGI (reference sequence). V shed 5 bases, J shed 5 bases, and the junction held 17 bases outside the gene matches. The CDR3 extends over 17 amino acids. In nucleotides, the CDR3 is TGTGCCAGCAGTCGTACCGGGACAGACTCCATCACTTATGGCTACACCTTC. This sequence encodes CASSRTGTDSITYGYTF.

Only one count was recorded for this clone. This chain links TRBV6-2 or TRBV6-3 with TRBJ2-1; no reliable D call. V lost 0 bases, J lost 0 bases, and 15 bases lay in between. This CDR3 comprises 18 residues. Looked up from germline, CDR1 is MNHEY and CDR2 is SVGEGT. CDR3 DNA: TGTGCCAGCAGTTACTCGTTAGTAAACGCGATCTCCTACAATGAGCAGTTCTTC. Protein product: CASSYSLVNAISYNEQFF.

The chain combines TRBV5-1 with TRBJ1-3; D might be TRBD1 (6 bases). V lost 4 bases and J lost 4, with 12 bases in between. Germline-derived CDR1 and CDR2 are SGHRS and YFSETQ. The CDR3 loop spans 14 amino acids. This CDR3 is CASSPWDIGNTIYF. The CDR3 DNA follows: TGCGCCAGCAGCCCGTGGGACATCGGAAACACCATATATTTT.

This rearrangement joins TRBV4-1 to TRBJ1-2; a weak D match, TRBD1 (5 bases). The CDR3 has 16 amino acids. The V and J ends lost 3 bases and 8 bases respectively, with 22 bases between them. Germline CDR1 and CDR2: MGHRA and YSYEKL. The DNA for the CDR3 is TGCGCCAGCAGCCACATAGGGGCGGAGAGCTTGGGGGGCTACACCTTC. The encoded protein is CASSHIGAESLGGYTF.

This clone was detected once. V is TRBV2 and J is TRBJ1-6, with D tentatively TRBD1 (5 bases). Germline V gene data show CDR1 as SNHLY and CDR2 as FYNNEI. V shed 6 bases and J shed 15 bases, with 12 bases lying between them. CDR3 length: 11 amino acids. The CDR3 nucleotides read TGTGCCAGCAGCAAACAGGCTAGCCTCCACTTT. Its protein product is CASSKQASLHF.

This clone came up once. The chain links TRBV12-3 or TRBV12-4 to TRBJ1-1; TRBD1 matches at 8 bases. The CDR3 is 12 residues long. V was clipped by 4 bases and J by 11 bases; unmatched bases: 6. The CDR3 spells CASSSWTGRAFF. The CDR3 coding sequence is TGTGCCAGCAGTTCCTGGACAGGGCGGGCTTTCTTT.

The rearrangement joins TRBV18 to TRBJ2-2, with D perhaps TRBD1 (6 bases). CDR1 and CDR2 (germline): KGHSH, LQKENI. This CDR3 spans 15 amino acids. Trimming took 2 bases from V and 5 from J, leaving 12 bases between them. The CDR3 loop reads CASSPFQGQTGELFF. Written as DNA, the CDR3 is TGTGCCAGCTCACCATTTCAGGGGCAGACCGGGGAGCTGTTTTTT.

CDR3 amino acids: CASSLDGLALSEQFF. The CDR3 DNA follows: TGTGCCAGCAGCTTAGATGGGCTAGCTTTAAGTGAGCAGTTCTTC. The chain carries TRBV11-2 and TRBJ2-1, with TRBD2 as a possible D gene (5 bases). CDR3 size: 15 residues. The V end was cut by 0 bases, the J end by 9 bases, with 15 bases between. CDR1 is SGHAT and CDR2 is FQNNGV in the germline V gene.

V gene TRBV24-1 combines with J gene TRBJ1-2; D may be TRBD1 (5 bases). Germline CDR1 and CDR2: KGHDR and SFDVKD. With 3 bases removed from V and 8 bases from J, the gap between germline ends came to 21 bases. This CDR3 has 16 residues. CDR3 nucleotides: TGTGCCACCAGTGATCCAGGGACGCGTGGGGGGGGAGGCTACACCTTC. Translation: CATSDPGTRGGGGYTF.

The chain couples TRBV4-2 to TRBJ1-4; TRBD1 might be the D (5 bases). Germline V gene sequence: CDR1 LGHNA, CDR2 YNFKEQ. The CDR3 is 16 residues long. Trimming left V 4 bases short and J 0 bases short, with 12 bases between. In DNA, the CDR3 is TGTGCCAGCAGCCGCCGACAGATTGCAACTAATGAAAAACTGTTTTTT. This gives the protein CASSRRQIATNEKLFF.

This chain joins TRBV29-1 and TRBJ1-4; maybe TRBD1 (6 bases). Germline-derived CDR1 and CDR2 are SQVTM and ANQGSEA. V lost 6 bases and J 0 bases, leaving 8 bases between the germline ends. The CDR3 runs to 13 residues. In DNA, the CDR3 is TGCAGCGTCTCAGGGGCAACTAATGAAAAACTGTTTTTT. Its protein is CSVSGATNEKLFF. Supplemented by reference TRBV29-1 and TRBJ1-4, the full variable domain reads SAVISQKPSRDICQRGTSLTIQCQVDSQVTMMFWYRQQPGQSLTLIATANQGSEATYESGFVIDKFPISRPNLTFSTLTVSNMSPEDSSIYLCSVSGATNEKLFFGSGTQLSVL.

The chain joins TRBV4-2 to TRBJ1-5; no firm D call. Trimming removed 0 bases from V and 7 bases from J, with 13 bases in between. Germline values: CDR1 LGHNA, CDR2 YNFKEQ. This CDR3 contains 15 residues. CDR3 amino acids: CASSQEGGGRQPQHF. CDR3 sequence (DNA): TGTGCCAGCAGCCAAGAAGGTGGCGGTAGGCAGCCCCAGCATTTT.

V is TRBV19 and J is TRBJ1-3, with a possible D match to TRBD1 (6 bases). Trimming cost V 6 bases and J 0 bases, with 9 bases left between them. CDR3 length: 14 amino acids. Germline CDR1 and CDR2: LNHDA and SQIVND (reference sequence). The DNA for the CDR3 is TGTGCCAGTAGGAGGACAGTCTCTGGAAACACCATATATTTT. Protein: CASRRTVSGNTIYF.

This clone was detected only once. CDR3 nucleotide sequence: TGTGCCAGCAGGCGCGGTGTGATGCAAGAGACCCAGTACTTC. Its protein is CASRRGVMQETQYF. The chain carries TRBV2 and TRBJ2-5; D is unclear. Trimming took 6 bases from V and 2 from J, leaving 13 bases between them. Per the germline V gene, CDR1 is SNHLY and CDR2 is FYNNEI. The CDR3 has 14 amino acids.

On this clone itself: The same CDR3 arises from other DNA sequences in this sample as well. CDR3 region: CASSLPGTGGEKLFF. The CDR3 DNA sequence: TGTGCCAGCAGCTTGCCCGGGACAGGAGGGGAAAAACTGTTTTTT. The V gene is TRBV5-5, the J gene TRBJ1-4, with 8 bases matching TRBD1. CDR3 size: 15 residues. In germline, CDR1 is SGHKS, CDR2 YYEKEE (reference sequence). Trimming at V came to 1 base and at J to 8 bases, leaving 7 bases not matched to a gene.

The chain has TRBV10-3 and TRBJ1-6; D is undetermined. The germline V gene has CDR1 ENHRY and CDR2 SYGVKD. Trimming took 4 bases from V and 7 from J, leaving 11 bases between them. The CDR3 has 14 residues. The CDR3 loop is CAISGSAENSPLHF. In nucleotides, the CDR3 is TGTGCCATCAGTGGGTCGGCCGAAAATTCACCCCTCCACTTT.

V and J are TRBV7-2 and TRBJ2-2; maybe TRBD1 (6 bases). CDR3 size: 16 residues. CDR1 is SGHTA and CDR2 is FQGNSA in the germline V gene. V lost 9 bases, J lost 2 bases, and 19 bases lay in between. The CDR3 sequence is CASTPRGGPNTGELFF. In DNA, the CDR3 is TGTGCCAGTACCCCCCGAGGGGGTCCAAACACCGGGGAGCTGTTTTTT.

The rearrangement uses TRBV7-8 and TRBJ2-7, with D possibly being TRBD2 (5 bases). This CDR3 has 14 residues. V lost 2 bases, J lost 6 bases, and 14 bases lay in between. Germline lookup yields CDR1 SGHVS and CDR2 FQNEAQ. The CDR3 DNA is TGTGCCAGCAGCTTATCAGCTGGAGGAAGCGAGCAGTACGTC. Encoded protein: CASSLSAGGSEQYV.